What follows are 18 T cell receptor beta chains derived from one specimen sequenced in a study of blood T cells in healthy people across ages. Using a J-beta primer mix together with a sample-barcoded 5' primer, a second PCR was run for about 6 to 12 cycles. In TCRdb, the 5' RACE reads were re-called with MiXCR into one record per CDR3 protein. The table shows around 1.5 million distinct CDR3 sequences, with approximately 59% occurring only once. Sequencing used blood. The receptor set was obtained from a man between 18 and 35 years old in good health.

In this sample, this clonotype turned up a few times. The chain couples TRBV29-1 to TRBJ2-5; no firm D call. The CDR3 extends over 8 amino acids. Trimming left V 7 bases short and J 7 bases short, with 4 bases between. From germline, CDR1 is SQVTM and CDR2 ANQGSEA. Here the CDR3 reads CSGGTQYF. CDR3 sequence (DNA): TGCAGCGGTGGGACCCAGTACTTC.

The chain recombines TRBV30 with TRBJ2-1, with D possibly being TRBD1 or TRBD2 (5 bases each). Germline CDR1 GTSNPN, CDR2 SVGIG (reference sequence). The V gene lost 5 bases and the J gene lost 0 bases, with 11 bases spanning the gap. The CDR3 loop spans 14 amino acids. The CDR3 loop reads CAWGAGGSYNEQFF. CDR3 coding DNA: TGTGCCTGGGGGGCTGGGGGCTCCTACAATGAGCAGTTCTTC.

J is TRBJ2-4 and V is TRBV12-5, with D unresolved. V lost 4 bases to trimming and J lost 6 bases, with 13 bases between them. The CDR3 is 14 residues long. The germline gives CDR1 LGHNT, CDR2 FRNRAP. DNA of the CDR3: TGTGCTAGTGGTTCCGACGTCCTTGGAAACATTCAGTACTTC. This sequence encodes CASGSDVLGNIQYF.

V is TRBV14 and J is TRBJ2-1; tentatively, D is TRBD1 or TRBD2 (5 bases each). The CDR3 totals 15 residues. Trimming cost V 0 bases and J 7 bases, with 13 bases left between them. Germline V gene data show CDR1 as SGHDN and CDR2 as FVKESK. The CDR3 DNA reads as TGTGCCAGCAGCCAAGAGGGGGTCCGCAGGAATGAGCAGTTCTTC. Translated, it gives CASSQEGVRRNEQFF.

V gene TRBV15 combines with J gene TRBJ1-2, with D possibly matching TRBD1 (5 bases). The CDR3 spans 13 residues. The germline V gene encodes CDR1 LNHNV and CDR2 YYDKDF (reference sequence). V gave up 5 bases and J gave up 2 bases, with 9 bases separating them. This CDR3 is CATSYGGNYGYTF. CDR3 nucleotide sequence: TGTGCCACCAGCTACGGGGGGAACTATGGCTACACCTTC.

V usage is TRBV4-1 and J usage is TRBJ2-1, with 8 positions matching TRBD1. Germline V lookup: CDR1 MGHRA, CDR2 YSYEKL. CDR3 length: 17 residues. J was trimmed by 6 bases and V by 0 bases; bases with no gene match: 10. The CDR3 reads CASSQDSVRTGTNEQFF. CDR3 coding DNA: TGCGCCAGCAGCCAAGATAGCGTTCGGACAGGGACCAATGAGCAGTTCTTC.

CDR3 coding DNA: TGTGCCAGCCGAACGACAGGGGAGGACTATGGCTACACCTTC. Protein product: CASRTTGEDYGYTF. V usage is TRBV6-6 and J usage is TRBJ1-2, with 8 bases identical to TRBD1. V trimming: 8 bases; J trimming: 3 bases; junction bases outside the gene matches: 8. The CDR3 spans 14 residues. The germline V gene encodes CDR1 MNHNY and CDR2 SVGAGI (reference sequence).

The chain is built from TRBV19 and TRBJ1-4; 9 bases line up with TRBD1. The CDR3 runs 15 residues. V was pared by 2 bases and J by 8 bases, with 6 bases of the junction left unmatched. Germline CDR1 reads LNHDA; CDR2 reads SQIVND (reference sequence). In DNA, the CDR3 is TGTGCCAGTAGTATACATGGACAGGGGCTCGAAAAACTGTTTTTT. It translates to CASSIHGQGLEKLFF.

This clonotype was detected a few times. This chain joins TRBV27 and TRBJ2-2; 10 nucleotides agree with TRBD1. Looked up from germline, CDR1 is MNHEY and CDR2 is SMNVEV (reference sequence). The CDR3 is 14 amino acids. The V gene end was trimmed by 9 bases and the J gene end by 7 bases; junction bases not matched to a gene: 8. The CDR3 DNA reads as TGTGCCAGTTGGGGGACAGGGGTTCACGGGGAGCTGTTTTTT. Translating it yields CASWGTGVHGELFF.

A few counts support this clonotype. The V call is TRBV6-2 or TRBV6-3, the J call TRBJ2-3; 10 nucleotides agree with TRBD2. The CDR3 is made up of 15 amino acids. The V gene end was trimmed by 5 bases and the J gene end by 8 bases; junction bases not matched to a gene: 10. Looked up from germline, CDR1 is MNHEY and CDR2 is SVGEGT. Here the CDR3 reads CASSPLAGTLGTQYF. CDR3 DNA sequence: TGTGCCAGCAGTCCACTAGCGGGGACCCTCGGTACGCAGTATTTT.

Details on this clonotype: At one boundary the junction diverges from the germline segment, which might be a read error. The chain combines TRBV7-7 with TRBJ2-5; weak D call: TRBD1 (5 bases). From germline, CDR1 is SSHAT and CDR2 FNYEAQ (reference sequence). This CDR3 spans 16 amino acids. CDR3 in DNA: TGTGCTAGCAGCCCCGGTTTGGACAAGTACCAAGAGACCCAGTACTTC. Translated, it gives CASSPGLDKYQETQYF.

The V gene is TRBV20-1, the J gene TRBJ2-7; D possibly corresponds to TRBD1 (5 bases). CDR1 and CDR2 (germline): DFQATT, SNEGSKA (reference sequence). This CDR3 has 15 amino acids. Between the trimmed V and J ends, which lost 2 bases and 3 bases, there was a span of 17 bases. CDR3 in amino acids: CSARRGFDSDYEQYF. The CDR3 bases are TGCAGTGCTAGAAGGGGATTTGACTCGGACTACGAGCAGTACTTC.

V gene TRBV14 combines with J gene TRBJ2-3, with TRBD2 matching over 8 bases. The CDR3 totals 15 residues. The trim removed 5 bases at V and 4 bases at J, leaving 8 bases unmatched. Germline lookup yields CDR1 SGHDN and CDR2 FVKESK. The DNA of the CDR3 is TGTGCCAGCAGCTACGGGGGGGCGCTCGCAGATACGCAGTATTTT. Residues: CASSYGGALADTQYF.

With respect to this clonotype: A clone one base away is much larger, so this may be a read error. This chain connects TRBV10-3 to TRBJ2-5; perhaps D is TRBD1 or TRBD2 (5 bases each). This CDR3 has 12 amino acids. CDR1 ENHRY and CDR2 SYGVKD come from the germline V gene. CDR3 coding DNA: TGTGCCATGAGTGAGTCTAGGGGAGAGCAGTACTTC. It codes for CAMSESRGEQYF.

The rearrangement uses TRBV7-9 and TRBJ2-1, with 9 bases lining up with TRBD2. This CDR3 region has 15 residues. V lost 5 bases, J lost 5 bases, and 7 bases stayed unmatched. Germline V gene lookup returns CDR1 SEHNR and CDR2 FQNEAQ (reference sequence). The CDR3 here is CASSHGTSRDNEQFF. CDR3 DNA sequence: TGTGCCAGCAGCCACGGGACTAGCCGCGACAATGAGCAGTTCTTC.

The gene calls are TRBV2 and TRBJ2-5; 8 nucleotides agree with TRBD1. J lost 11 bases, V lost 7 bases, and 9 bases had no gene match. Germline values: CDR1 SNHLY, CDR2 FYNNEI. CDR3 length: 12 residues. CDR3 amino acids: CASTQGAWEQYF. The CDR3 nucleotides read TGTGCCAGCACCCAGGGGGCTTGGGAGCAGTACTTC.

The chain joins TRBV10-3 to TRBJ1-2; TRBD1 matches at 8 bases. The V segment lost 1 base and the J segment 1 base; nucleotides outside the gene matches: 2. Germline CDR1 is ENHRY and CDR2 is SYGVKD. The CDR3 runs 15 residues. Here the CDR3 reads CAISELTGVNYGYTF. The CDR3 DNA reads TGTGCCATCAGTGAGTTGACAGGGGTTAACTATGGCTACACCTTC.

The chain carries TRBV12-3 or TRBV12-4 and TRBJ2-1; D unclear. V was pared by 1 base and J by 6 bases, with 13 bases between. This CDR3 is built from 15 residues. CDR3 DNA: TGTGCCAGCAGTTTAGTCTCCAGGATGGTCAATGAGCAGTTCTTC. It is translated as CASSLVSRMVNEQFF.